The source of this TCR beta chain is a study of control samples from healthy donors and cancer patients. Only in-frame clones appear in the TCRdb table, and some are missing; sequencing was by immunoSEQ multiplex PCR. The repertoire holds some 120,000 clones, 75% to 95% seen once, with roughly 2.7% in the top ten. The V and J ends lost 2 bases and 6 bases respectively, with 6 bases between them. Germline CDR1 PRHDT, CDR2 FYEKMQ (reference sequence). The CDR3 length is 12 residues. The sample taken for sequencing was blood. This receptor was taken from a man aged 18 to 29 in good health. The V gene is TRBV13, the J gene TRBJ2-3; D ambiguous. In DNA, the CDR3 is TGTGCCAGCAGCTTACTTCCCGATACGCAGTATTTT. The encoded protein is CASSLLPDTQYF. Complete variable domain (other parts from reference TRBV13 and TRBJ2-3): AAGVIQSPRHLIKEKRETATLKCYPIPRHDTVYWYQQGPGQDPQFLISFYEKMQSDKGSIPDRFSAQQFSDYHSELNMSSLELGDSALYFCASSLLPDTQYFGPGTRLTVL.